These 2 T cell receptor beta chains were sequenced from one sample in a study of a mutant IDH1 vaccine in newly diagnosed glioma. Indicated time point: week 11, during vaccination. A 20-mer mutant IDH1 peptide at 300 ug was injected subcutaneously with topical imiquimod. TCRdb's copy holds only in-frame clones and misses some; the assay was immunoSEQ multiplex PCR. This table has roughly 130,000 clones, 80% appearing once. These receptors have no identified antigens. Sample: PBMCs, taken from a glioma patient whose treatment included an IDH1 peptide vaccine. The receptors derive from a man aged 35 to 55 with glioma.

The chain joins TRBV30 to TRBJ2-3, with 7 bases aligning to TRBD1. The V segment lost 2 bases and the J segment 4 bases; nucleotides outside the gene matches: 6. The CDR3 is 14 amino acids. Germline V gene lookup returns CDR1 GTSNPN and CDR2 SVGIG (reference sequence). The CDR3 is CAWSNGDSPDTQYF. DNA for the CDR3: TGTGCCTGGAGTAACGGGGACAGTCCAGATACGCAGTATTTT.

Written as DNA, the CDR3 is TGTGCCAGCAGCTTAGATCAAGGCTACGAGCAGTACTTC. Residues: CASSLDQGYEQYF. The chain employs TRBV11-3 and TRBJ2-7; D is unresolved. Looked up from germline, CDR1 is SGHNT and CDR2 is YENEEA. This CDR3 spans 13 amino acids. The germline V and J ends were trimmed by 0 bases and 3 bases, with 6 bases remaining between them.